These 13 T cell receptor beta chains originate from one sample sequenced in a study of OX40 agonist ivuxolimab in advanced cancers. The assay was immunoSEQ multiplex PCR, and TCRdb's table has in-frame clones only and misses some. The sample has some 72,000 clones; around 80% are singletons. This specimen was CD4+ or CD8+ T cells sorted from blood, taken in a trial of the OX40 agonist ivuxolimab. The receptors were sampled from an adult with an advanced solid tumor such as melanoma, head and neck, liver or kidney cancer.

The table lists this clone with a few counts. The chain links TRBV5-6 to TRBJ2-3, with D perhaps matching TRBD1 (5 bases). CDR1 SGHDT and CDR2 YYEEEE come from the germline V gene. This CDR3 comprises 15 residues. Trimming removed 2 bases at V and 4 bases at J, with 14 bases between. Here the CDR3 DNA reads TGTGCCAGCAGCTTCTTGGGCGTAGGGGCAGATACGCAGTATTTT. Translation gives CASSFLGVGADTQYF.

The chain has TRBV9 and TRBJ2-3; the match to TRBD2 covers 13 bases. CDR1 is SGDLS and CDR2 is YYNGEE in the germline V gene. CDR3 size: 17 residues. The V and J ends lost 4 bases and 3 bases, in that order; junction bases with no gene match: 8. CDR3 nucleotides: TGTGCCAGCAGCCCAACCCGACTAGCGGGGGGAACAGATACGCAGTATTTT. It yields the protein CASSPTRLAGGTDTQYF.

The chain has TRBV6-1 and TRBJ1-5; a weak D match, TRBD1 (6 bases). V lost 1 base to trimming and J lost 7 bases, with 32 bases between them. The CDR3 loop spans 21 amino acids. The germline CDR1 and CDR2 sequences are MNHNS and SASEGT. The CDR3: CASSEESPFRGTIGLRQPQHF. Written as DNA, the CDR3 is TGTGCCAGCAGTGAAGAGAGTCCTTTTAGGGGGACGATCGGGCTGAGACAGCCCCAGCATTTT.

This sequence joins TRBV6-5 and TRBJ2-6, with TRBD1 as a possible D gene (6 bases). The CDR3 has 13 amino acids. Trimming removed 10 bases at V and 2 bases at J, with 9 bases between. The germline gives CDR1 MNHEY, CDR2 SVGAGI. CDR3 loop: CANSGAGANVLTF. CDR3 sequence (DNA): TGTGCCAACTCAGGGGCTGGGGCCAACGTCCTGACTTTC.

The CDR3 bases are TGTGCCAGCAGCGTAGGTGCAGGACAGGGGATGCACGAGCAGTACTTC. Amino acids: CASSVGAGQGMHEQYF. The genes are TRBV9 and TRBJ2-7, with TRBD1 identical over 9 bases. The J segment lost 5 bases and the V segment lost 0 bases, leaving 9 bases of the junction unmatched. The V gene's germline CDR1 is SGDLS and CDR2 YYNGEE. This CDR3 spans 16 amino acids. Complete variable domain (other parts from reference TRBV9 and TRBJ2-7): DSGVTQTPKHLITATGQRVTLRCSPRSGDLSVYWYQQSLDQGLQFLIQYYNGEERAKGNILERFSAQQFPDLHSELNLSSLELGDSALYFCASSVGAGQGMHEQYFGPGTRLTVT.

V gene TRBV6-5 combines with J gene TRBJ1-6; D unresolved. Germline V gene lookup returns CDR1 MNHEY and CDR2 SVGAGI. The length of the CDR3 is 14 residues. V was cut by 5 bases and J by 7 bases, with 12 bases left in between. CDR3 residues: CASSPDRINSPLHF. The CDR3 DNA reads TGTGCCAGCAGTCCAGACCGGATAAATTCACCCCTCCACTTT.

This chain uses TRBV7-9 with TRBJ1-2; D is possibly TRBD1 (6 bases). Germline V CDR1 and CDR2: SEHNR, FQNEAQ (reference sequence). The V end was cut by 0 bases, the J end by 8 bases, with 10 bases between. The CDR3 spans 13 residues. In DNA form, the CDR3 reads TGTGCCAGCAGCTTAGCCGATACAGGGGGCTACACCTTC. It codes for CASSLADTGGYTF.

CDR3 sequence reads: CASSQGQGARRSTGELFF. The CDR3, as DNA: TGCGCCAGCAGCCAAGGACAGGGGGCGCGAAGGTCCACCGGGGAGCTGTTTTTT. V and J are TRBV4-1 and TRBJ2-2, with 10 bases aligning to TRBD1. Germline values: CDR1 MGHRA, CDR2 YSYEKL. V lost 1 base and J lost 4; bases outside the gene matches: 9. This CDR3 is 18 amino acids long.

The chain uses TRBV5-1 and TRBJ2-5; TRBD2 agrees at 8 bases. Germline CDR1 and CDR2: SGHRS and YFSETQ. The CDR3 is 16 residues long. Unmatched junction bases numbered 8, after V lost 0 bases and J lost 4 bases. CDR3 bases: TGCGCCAGCAGCTTGGGGGACGGGGGGGCGTCAGAGACCCAGTACTTC. Translating it yields CASSLGDGGASETQYF.

The gene calls are TRBV30 and TRBJ2-3; 9 positions match TRBD2. Trimming removed 4 bases from V and 4 bases from J; junction bases left unmatched: 9. The CDR3 contains 15 residues. Germline CDR1 GTSNPN, CDR2 SVGIG (reference sequence). The DNA of the CDR3 is TGTGCCTGGAACCGGGGGGCGGGAGGGCCAGATACGCAGTATTTT. Translated, it gives CAWNRGAGGPDTQYF.

This clone has more than one count but fewer than ten. The rearrangement uses TRBV6-5 and TRBJ2-7; 7 bases fit TRBD1. J gave up 2 bases and V 0 bases, and 1 base lay outside the gene matches. The CDR3 contains 14 residues. Germline-derived CDR1 and CDR2 are MNHEY and SVGAGI. The CDR3 loop reads CASSYSGTAYEQYF. The CDR3 nucleotides read TGTGCCAGCAGTTACTCCGGGACAGCCTACGAGCAGTACTTC.

V gene TRBV5-1 combines with J gene TRBJ2-3; D unclear. The CDR3 spans 15 residues. Trimming cost V 0 bases and J 1 base, with 9 bases left between them. The germline V gene has CDR1 SGHRS and CDR2 YFSETQ. CDR3 nucleotides: TGCGCCAGCAGCTTGGACTATTCTGGCACAGATACGCAGTATTTT. Protein: CASSLDYSGTDTQYF.

The rearrangement uses TRBV28 and TRBJ1-2, with D maybe TRBD1 (5 bases). V was trimmed by 8 bases and J by 1 base, leaving 8 bases between them. Germline assignment: CDR1 MDHEN and CDR2 SYDVKM. This CDR3 has 12 amino acids. The CDR3 reads CASGALNYGYTF. CDR3 nucleotide sequence: TGTGCCAGCGGGGCCCTTAACTATGGCTACACCTTC.